This TCR beta chain comes out of a study of beta chain features in type 1 diabetes. Turning to the study itself: Investigators examined 85 million to 110 million sorted cells across all samples. Study-level points and caveats: Fewer insertions but more deletions were seen at VDJ junctions in type 1 diabetes patients. The naive, central memory and Treg TCRB repertoires showed an apparent similarity that was greater among patients than among healthy donors. Type 1 diabetes patients showed a moderate but significant shortening of TCRB CDR3s in all four CD4+ subsets.

Since all of the isolated RNA was reverse transcribed, expressed TCRB transcripts were what got sequenced. Produced via immunoSEQ multiplex PCR; TCRdb's table is partial and in-frame only. The table includes approximately 250,000 clones, 24% detected once. J gave up 2 bases and V 5 bases, and 4 bases lay outside the gene matches. CDR3 length: 16 residues. Germline assignment: CDR1 SGHTA and CDR2 FQGTGA. Using CD45RO/CCR7/CD25/CD127/CD95/CD27, CD4+ naive, central memory, regulatory and stem cell-like memory cells were sorted. On this clone itself: Antigen specificity is unknown.

This sequence joins TRBV7-3 and TRBJ2-3, with 13 bases fitting TRBD2. The sequenced sample consisted of naive CD4+ T cells from blood. The receptor was derived from a woman in her 30s with type 1 diabetes. The chain's CDR3 is CASSPGTSGNTDTQYF. In DNA form, the CDR3 reads TGTGCCAGCAGCCCGGGGACTAGCGGGAACACAGATACGCAGTATTTT.